This TCR beta chain was identified in a study of OX40 agonist ivuxolimab in advanced cancers. In the study overall: The diagnoses of dose-escalation patients were hepatocellular carcinoma, melanoma, renal cell or head and neck cancer.

The CDR3 has 13 amino acids. CDR1 and CDR2 from the germline V gene are SGHTA and FQGTGA. Trimming took 0 bases from V and 6 from J, leaving 6 bases between them. Sequencing was performed with immunoSEQ multiplex PCR; in TCRdb, only in-frame clones are kept and a portion is missing. The table records around 17,000 clones, approximately 83% of them present only once. General study findings and limits: Expanded clones were, on average, more numerous in CD8+ T cells than in CD4+.

Remarks on this clone: The target antigen is unknown.

The genes are TRBV7-3 and TRBJ2-1; D ambiguous. This sequence originates from an adult with an advanced solid tumor such as melanoma, head and neck, liver or kidney cancer. Sequences were derived from CD4+ or CD8+ T cells sorted from blood, sampled in a trial of the OX40 agonist ivuxolimab. The CDR3 DNA is TGTGCCAGCAGCTTAACAGGAGTCAATGAGCAGTTCTTC. It codes for CASSLTGVNEQFF.